The TCR beta chain under discussion was sequenced for a study of blood T cells in healthy people across ages. Study-level information: Template-switching capture recovered about one barcoded beta molecule per two T cells. Study conclusions and caveats: As age increased, TCR beta diversity per million T cells fell in a roughly linear fashion. Estimates drawn from one million T cells were deemed to understate diversity.

With 0 bases removed from V and 5 bases from J, the gap between germline ends came to 14 bases. The length of the CDR3 is 15 residues. The germline V gene encodes CDR1 SGHRS and CDR2 YFSETQ. The second PCR ran roughly 6 to 11 cycles with a sample-barcoded 5' primer and J-beta primers. TCRdb recomputed calls from the 5' RACE reads with MiXCR, one row per CDR3 protein. Here the sample spans some 1.6 million distinct CDR3 sequences, about 35% being singletons. About this clonotype itself: Its antigen is not known.

The sample providers were healthy Caucasian people from Russia, aged roughly 6 to 90. The chain employs TRBV5-1 and TRBJ2-5; no reliable D call. Sequencing was performed on blood. The TCR sequence derives from a woman between 25 and 40 years old in good health. The DNA of the CDR3 is TGCGCCAGCAGCTTGGGGGTATGGGCCCAGGAGACCCAGTACTTC. Its protein product is CASSLGVWAQETQYF. Drawing the rest from reference TRBV5-1 and TRBJ2-5, the complete variable domain is KAGVTQTPRYLIKTRGQQVTLSCSPISGHRSVSWYQQTPGQGLQFLFEYFSETQRNKGNFPGRFSGRQFSNSRSEMNVSTLELGDSALYLCASSLGVWAQETQYFGPGTRLLVL.